Below, 30 T cell receptor beta chains from the same sample are listed, as sequenced in a study of T-cell reconstitution after alpha-beta-depleted transplantation in children. The authors prepared the TCRbeta library with unique molecular identifiers. TCRdb used MiXCR to reprocess the PCR reads, holding one entry per CDR3 protein. The table has a few hundred thousand distinct CDR3 sequences, roughly 9.1% seen once; the top ten hold approximately 7.6%. The sample here was PBMCs, taken before TCRalphabeta/CD19-depleted stem cell transplant. Receptors were obtained from a boy in the first two years of life with acute myeloid leukemia, due to receive a stem cell transplant.

The rearrangement uses TRBV20-1 and TRBJ2-3, with 11 bases aligning to TRBD2. Germline-derived CDR1 and CDR2 are DFQATT and SNEGSKA (reference sequence). Trimming removed 3 bases from V and 6 bases from J; junction bases left unmatched: 11. The CDR3 spans 16 residues. The CDR3 reads CSASDRTSGLVDTQYF. The CDR3 DNA is TGCAGTGCTAGCGATCGGACTAGCGGGTTAGTGGATACGCAGTATTTT.

This clonotype was seen ten or more times. The chain has TRBV19 and TRBJ2-1; D possibly corresponds to TRBD1 (5 bases). The length of the CDR3 is 14 residues. V lost 5 bases and J lost 6, with 14 bases in between. CDR1 is LNHDA, CDR2 SQIVND, per germline (reference sequence). The CDR3 nucleotides are TGTGCCAGTAGTCCAACCAACCAGGGCAATGAGCAGTTCTTC. Translated, it gives CASSPTNQGNEQFF.

This clonotype was picked up many times. This chain joins TRBV6-5 and TRBJ2-2; D uncertain. The CDR3 sequence is 18 residues long. V was pared by 0 bases and J by 0 bases, with 14 bases between. Germline assignment: CDR1 MNHEY and CDR2 SVGAGI. CDR3 DNA: TGTGCCAGCAGTTACTCCCTAGTAGCATCCGCGAACACCGGGGAGCTGTTTTTT. Its protein product is CASSYSLVASANTGELFF.

This clonotype has at least ten counts. CDR3 residues: CASSLSQGQGFNEQYF. Written as DNA, the CDR3 is TGTGCCAGCAGTTTATCCCAGGGACAGGGTTTCAACGAGCAGTACTTC. The chain employs TRBV28 and TRBJ2-7, with TRBD1 matching over 9 bases. This CDR3 is 16 amino acids long. Germline CDR1 is MDHEN and CDR2 is SYDVKM. V shed 1 base, J shed 5 bases, and the junction held 9 bases outside the gene matches.

This clonotype has more than one count but fewer than ten. The rearrangement links TRBV12-3 or TRBV12-4 to TRBJ1-5; 7 bases match TRBD1. This CDR3 has 14 residues. V lost 4 bases, J lost 6 bases, and 6 bases stayed unmatched. Here the CDR3 reads CASSSSTGIQPQHF. The CDR3 region has the DNA TGTGCCAGCAGTTCATCGACAGGGATTCAGCCCCAGCATTTT.

In this sample, this clonotype turned up many times. The J gene is TRBJ2-3, the V gene TRBV20-1; 7 nucleotides agree with TRBD2. The CDR3 runs 16 residues. V dropped 0 bases and J dropped 5; count of bases not matched to a gene: 11. The germline CDR1 and CDR2 sequences are DFQATT and SNEGSKA (reference sequence). This CDR3 reads CSARDGGLEFEDTQYF. The CDR3 nucleotides are TGCAGTGCTAGAGATGGAGGACTAGAGTTTGAAGATACGCAGTATTTT.

The chain employs TRBV7-2 and TRBJ1-2; 7 nucleotides match TRBD1. Germline V gene sequence: CDR1 SGHTA, CDR2 FQGNSA. This CDR3 contains 13 residues. The trim removed 1 base at V and 8 bases at J, leaving 4 bases unmatched. This CDR3 is CASSLDRGQGYTF. The CDR3 region has the DNA TGTGCCAGCAGCTTAGATAGGGGGCAAGGCTACACCTTC.

The chain recombines TRBV7-2 with TRBJ1-5; TRBD1 matches at 7 bases. Germline CDR1 and CDR2: SGHTA and FQGNSA. The CDR3 runs to 17 residues. Unmatched junction bases numbered 6, after V lost 1 base and J lost 0 bases. The DNA for the CDR3 is TGTGCCAGCAGCTTAGTGGCAGGGGGTTATAGCAATCAGCCCCAGCATTTT. This gives the protein CASSLVAGGYSNQPQHF. The whole variable domain, remainder taken from reference TRBV7-2 and TRBJ1-5, is GAGVSQSPSNKVTEKGKDVELRCDPISGHTALYWYRQSLGQGLEFLIYFQGNSAPDKSGLPSDRFSAERTGGSVSTLTIQRTQQEDSAVYLCASSLVAGGYSNQPQHFGDGTRLSIL.

This clonotype has at least ten counts. This chain joins TRBV4-1 and TRBJ2-7, with D uncertain. The ends were cut back, 1 base at V and 5 bases at J, with 9 bases in the middle. There are 13 residues in the CDR3. Per germline, CDR1 MGHRA and CDR2 YSYEKL. In DNA form, the CDR3 reads TGCGCCAGCAGCCAAGGCAAGATTGACGAGCAGTACTTC. Translated: CASSQGKIDEQYF.

This clonotype has more than one count but fewer than ten. The CDR3 sequence is CASSRGTGSEGIVELFF. As DNA, the CDR3 is TGTGCCAGTAGTAGGGGGACAGGGTCGGAAGGGATCGTGGAGCTGTTTTTT. The chain joins TRBV19 to TRBJ2-2, with 9 nucleotides matching TRBD1. Germline V lookup: CDR1 LNHDA, CDR2 SQIVND (reference sequence). This CDR3 is built from 17 residues. After removal of 4 bases from V and 10 bases from J, the junction contained 16 bases not matched to a gene.

This clonotype was picked up many times. V usage is TRBV7-9 and J usage is TRBJ1-5; 7 bases are shared with TRBD1. Germline CDR1 reads SEHNR; CDR2 reads FQNEAQ (reference sequence). Germline trimming cut 2 bases from V and 3 bases from J; bases unmatched to any gene: 1. The CDR3 contains 14 residues. The CDR3 loop is CASSLKGANQPQHF. The CDR3 bases are TGTGCCAGCAGCTTAAAGGGGGCCAATCAGCCCCAGCATTTT.

This clonotype was counted a few times. The rearrangement links TRBV21-1 to TRBJ2-2; the table's D call, TRBD2, was not checked against the DNA. TRBV21-1 is a recognized pseudogene. This CDR3 has 19 amino acids. The CDR3 DNA reads TGTGCCAGCAGCAAAGCGCTTTACCTAGCGGGGGCCGACACCGGGGAGCTGTTTTTT. This encodes CASSKALYLAGADTGELFF.

This clonotype was seen just once. Being one base from a much bigger clone, this may be a read error. The V gene is TRBV6-5, the J gene TRBJ2-3; D not resolved. Germline loops: CDR1 MNHEY, CDR2 SVGAGI. The V end was cut by 0 bases, the J end by 2 bases, with 18 bases between. The CDR3 is made up of 18 amino acids. CDR3 coding DNA: TGTGCCAGCAGTTACTCGTGGCTACCCAGCTCATCCACAGATACGCAGTATTTT. It is translated as CASSYSWLPSSSTDTQYF.

This clonotype was counted many times. The rearrangement links TRBV20-1 to TRBJ2-7; 8 nucleotides align to TRBD2. Per the germline V gene, CDR1 is DFQATT and CDR2 is SNEGSKA (reference sequence). The ends lost 3 bases at V and 3 bases at J; junction bases unmatched: 13. CDR3 size: 16 residues. This chain's CDR3 is CSASNAGTRTFYEQYF. The DNA of the CDR3 is TGCAGTGCTAGTAACGCCGGGACTAGGACCTTCTACGAGCAGTACTTC.

This clonotype has at least ten counts. The V and J genes are TRBV5-4 and TRBJ2-5; 9 bases are shared with TRBD1. Germline V gene sequence: CDR1 SGHNT, CDR2 YYREEE (reference sequence). The V and J ends lost 4 bases and 3 bases, in that order; junction bases with no gene match: 1. The CDR3 has 13 residues. CDR3 amino acids: CASSRTGEETQYF. CDR3 DNA: TGTGCCAGCAGCCGGACAGGGGAAGAGACCCAGTACTTC.

This clonotype came up many times. The rearrangement uses TRBV5-1 and TRBJ2-7, with TRBD1 matching over 10 bases. The CDR3 spans 13 residues. CDR1 is SGHRS and CDR2 is YFSETQ in the germline V gene. Trimming cost V 4 bases and J 7 bases; bases outside gene matches: 5. CDR3 residues: CASSRQGADEQYF. Written as DNA, the CDR3 is TGCGCCAGCAGCCGACAGGGGGCGGATGAGCAGTACTTC.

This sequence joins TRBV20-1 and TRBJ2-7; 13 nucleotides agree with TRBD2. CDR3 size: 14 residues. Germline lookup yields CDR1 DFQATT and CDR2 SNEGSKA (reference sequence). J was trimmed by 2 bases and V by 3 bases; bases with no gene match: 1. The DNA of the CDR3 is TGCAGTGCTAGTGGACTAGCGGGGGCCTACGAGCAGTACTTC. Encoded protein: CSASGLAGAYEQYF.

Notes on this clonotype: A much larger clone lies a single base off, so this may be a read error. This CDR3 reads CASSYGGNTEAFF. The CDR3 bases are TGTGCCAGCAGTTATGGGGGGAACACTGAAGCTTTCTTT. This sequence joins TRBV6-5 and TRBJ1-1, with D possibly matching TRBD1 (5 bases). Per germline, CDR1 MNHEY and CDR2 SVGAGI. The CDR3 contains 13 residues. Trimming left V 3 bases short and J 1 base short, with 6 bases between.

The chain has TRBV5-1 and TRBJ1-1, with 7 bases lining up with TRBD1. Germline CDR1 reads SGHRS; CDR2 reads YFSETQ. The CDR3 runs to 15 residues. J lost 2 bases, V lost 1 base, and 5 bases had no gene match. The CDR3 here is CASSLSGTDNTEAFF. As DNA, the CDR3 is TGCGCCAGCAGCTTGAGCGGGACAGATAACACTGAAGCTTTCTTT.

The table lists this clonotype with many counts. V usage is TRBV28 and J usage is TRBJ1-4; D unresolved. The CDR3 sequence is 11 residues long. Germline V gene lookup returns CDR1 MDHEN and CDR2 SYDVKM. V dropped 2 bases and J dropped 8 bases, with 3 bases sitting between them. This CDR3 is CASSLKEKLFF. The CDR3 coding sequence is TGTGCCAGCAGTTTAAAGGAAAAACTGTTTTTT.

This clonotype was seen repeatedly, ten times or more. The chain combines TRBV20-1 with TRBJ2-7; 10 positions match TRBD2. Germline V gives CDR1 DFQATT, CDR2 SNEGSKA (reference sequence). The CDR3 is made up of 14 amino acids. After removal of 1 base from V and 6 bases from J, the junction contained 6 bases not matched to a gene. The CDR3 loop reads CSARAPLAGVEQYF. The CDR3 bases are TGCAGTGCTAGAGCTCCGCTAGCGGGAGTCGAGCAGTACTTC.

This clonotype was detected many times. The V call is TRBV20-1, the J call TRBJ2-1, with D possibly matching TRBD2 (5 bases). Germline-derived CDR1 and CDR2 are DFQATT and SNEGSKA (reference sequence). Trimming took off 0 bases at V and 8 bases at J, with 14 bases between the two ends. This CDR3 is 14 amino acids long. CDR3 in amino acids: CSARDIGLGDEQFF. Written as DNA, the CDR3 is TGCAGTGCTAGAGACATCGGCCTCGGGGATGAGCAGTTCTTC.

The V and J genes are TRBV7-3 and TRBJ2-1; D is tentatively TRBD1 or TRBD2 (5 bases each). Trimming left V 2 bases short and J 12 bases short, with 11 bases between. The CDR3 consists of 12 residues. Germline V gene data show CDR1 as SGHTA and CDR2 as FQGTGA. DNA of the CDR3: TGTGCCAGCAGCTTACCCGTGGGGGTGCAGTTCTTC. This encodes CASSLPVGVQFF.

The V and J genes are TRBV12-5 and TRBJ2-7; no firm D call. CDR1 is LGHNT and CDR2 is FRNRAP in the germline V gene. V lost 2 bases, J lost 3 bases, and 8 bases lay in between. The CDR3 covers 13 residues. CDR3 protein: CASGLSTLYEQYF. CDR3 coding DNA: TGTGCTAGTGGTTTGTCGACACTCTACGAGCAGTACTTC.

This chain links TRBV6-2 or TRBV6-3 with TRBJ2-5, with TRBD1 matching over 7 bases. Losses at the gene ends were 4 bases for V and 2 bases for J; bases not matched to a gene: 4. Per the germline V gene, CDR1 is MNHEY and CDR2 is SVGEGT. CDR3 length: 14 residues. The CDR3 loop reads CASSSGQSQETQYF. The DNA of the CDR3 is TGTGCCAGCAGTTCGGGACAGTCTCAAGAGACCCAGTACTTC.

The rearrangement joins TRBV6-5 to TRBJ2-3, with 11 bases matching TRBD2. The germline V gene encodes CDR1 MNHEY and CDR2 SVGAGI. There are 16 residues in the CDR3. V lost 2 bases to trimming and J lost 4 bases; unmatched junction nucleotides: 5. The CDR3 nucleotides are TGTGCCAGCAGTTACCAGACTAGCGGGATAGCAGATACGCAGTATTTT. Translating it yields CASSYQTSGIADTQYF.

In its sample, this clonotype was seen many times. This sequence joins TRBV12-3 or TRBV12-4 and TRBJ2-7, with a tentative D call TRBD1 (6 bases). V lost 7 bases and J lost 3, with 19 bases in between. CDR3 length equals 15 residues. The CDR3 sequence: CASTLTGPPNYEQYF. The CDR3 nucleotides read TGTGCCAGCACCCTGACAGGCCCACCAAACTACGAGCAGTACTTC.

The chain combines TRBV6-1 with TRBJ2-2, with D perhaps TRBD2 (5 bases). The CDR3 spans 13 residues. Per the germline V gene, CDR1 is MNHNS and CDR2 is SASEGT. Trimming removed 9 bases at V and 8 bases at J, with 16 bases between. The CDR3 DNA sequence: TGTGCCAGTCGCTGGGGAGAGCGGGGGGAGCTGTTTTTT. Encoded protein: CASRWGERGELFF.

J is TRBJ2-5 and V is TRBV7-2; no reliable D call. V lost 2 bases and J 9 bases, leaving 16 bases between the germline ends. The CDR3 spans 14 residues. CDR1 is SGHTA, CDR2 FQGNSA, per germline. The CDR3 DNA sequence: TGTGCCAGCAGCTTACCTCAGGTGTATGGTTCCCAGTACTTC. It translates to CASSLPQVYGSQYF.

There are many counts of this clonotype. V is TRBV10-2 and J is TRBJ2-5, with no clear D. Trimming removed 4 bases at V and 5 bases at J, with 17 bases between. The CDR3 length is 15 residues. Germline CDR1 is WSHSY and CDR2 is SAAADI. CDR3 sequence: CASSGPPPTRETQYF. The DNA of the CDR3 is TGCGCCAGCAGTGGACCCCCCCCTACCCGGGAGACCCAGTACTTC.